Below, 2 T cell receptor beta chains from the same sample are listed, as sequenced in a study of blood T cell repertoires in COVID-19. The method was immunoSEQ multiplex PCR; TCRdb's version includes in-frame clones alone and lacks a portion of them. The table shows a few hundred thousand clones, with 91% occurring only once. The specimen sequenced was peripheral blood. Every receptor here comes from a person aged 18 to 35 with COVID-19, enrolled during active disease.

This clone was counted once. J is TRBJ2-7 and V is TRBV19, with D perhaps matching TRBD2 (6 bases). The CDR3 has 13 amino acids. V dropped 4 bases and J dropped 0 bases, with 7 bases sitting between them. The germline CDR1 and CDR2 sequences are LNHDA and SQIVND (reference sequence). CDR3 in DNA: TGTGCCAGTAGTAAGGAGGGCTCCTACGAGCAGTACTTC. This gives the protein CASSKEGSYEQYF.

This rearrangement joins TRBV7-3 to TRBJ2-3, with a weak D call TRBD1 (6 bases). With 5 bases removed from V and 0 bases from J, the gap between germline ends came to 18 bases. The V gene's germline CDR1 is SGHTA and CDR2 FQGTGA. The CDR3 is made up of 17 amino acids. CDR3 nucleotides: TGTGCCAGCAGCGCCATCCCCGGGACAAATAGCACAGATACGCAGTATTTT. Protein: CASSAIPGTNSTDTQYF. Supplemented by reference TRBV7-3 and TRBJ2-3, the full variable domain reads GAGVSQTPSNKVTEKGKYVELRCDPISGHTALYWYRQSLGQGPEFLIYFQGTGAADDSGLPNDRFFAVRPEGSVSTLKIQRTERGDSAVYLCASSAIPGTNSTDTQYFGPGTRLTVL.